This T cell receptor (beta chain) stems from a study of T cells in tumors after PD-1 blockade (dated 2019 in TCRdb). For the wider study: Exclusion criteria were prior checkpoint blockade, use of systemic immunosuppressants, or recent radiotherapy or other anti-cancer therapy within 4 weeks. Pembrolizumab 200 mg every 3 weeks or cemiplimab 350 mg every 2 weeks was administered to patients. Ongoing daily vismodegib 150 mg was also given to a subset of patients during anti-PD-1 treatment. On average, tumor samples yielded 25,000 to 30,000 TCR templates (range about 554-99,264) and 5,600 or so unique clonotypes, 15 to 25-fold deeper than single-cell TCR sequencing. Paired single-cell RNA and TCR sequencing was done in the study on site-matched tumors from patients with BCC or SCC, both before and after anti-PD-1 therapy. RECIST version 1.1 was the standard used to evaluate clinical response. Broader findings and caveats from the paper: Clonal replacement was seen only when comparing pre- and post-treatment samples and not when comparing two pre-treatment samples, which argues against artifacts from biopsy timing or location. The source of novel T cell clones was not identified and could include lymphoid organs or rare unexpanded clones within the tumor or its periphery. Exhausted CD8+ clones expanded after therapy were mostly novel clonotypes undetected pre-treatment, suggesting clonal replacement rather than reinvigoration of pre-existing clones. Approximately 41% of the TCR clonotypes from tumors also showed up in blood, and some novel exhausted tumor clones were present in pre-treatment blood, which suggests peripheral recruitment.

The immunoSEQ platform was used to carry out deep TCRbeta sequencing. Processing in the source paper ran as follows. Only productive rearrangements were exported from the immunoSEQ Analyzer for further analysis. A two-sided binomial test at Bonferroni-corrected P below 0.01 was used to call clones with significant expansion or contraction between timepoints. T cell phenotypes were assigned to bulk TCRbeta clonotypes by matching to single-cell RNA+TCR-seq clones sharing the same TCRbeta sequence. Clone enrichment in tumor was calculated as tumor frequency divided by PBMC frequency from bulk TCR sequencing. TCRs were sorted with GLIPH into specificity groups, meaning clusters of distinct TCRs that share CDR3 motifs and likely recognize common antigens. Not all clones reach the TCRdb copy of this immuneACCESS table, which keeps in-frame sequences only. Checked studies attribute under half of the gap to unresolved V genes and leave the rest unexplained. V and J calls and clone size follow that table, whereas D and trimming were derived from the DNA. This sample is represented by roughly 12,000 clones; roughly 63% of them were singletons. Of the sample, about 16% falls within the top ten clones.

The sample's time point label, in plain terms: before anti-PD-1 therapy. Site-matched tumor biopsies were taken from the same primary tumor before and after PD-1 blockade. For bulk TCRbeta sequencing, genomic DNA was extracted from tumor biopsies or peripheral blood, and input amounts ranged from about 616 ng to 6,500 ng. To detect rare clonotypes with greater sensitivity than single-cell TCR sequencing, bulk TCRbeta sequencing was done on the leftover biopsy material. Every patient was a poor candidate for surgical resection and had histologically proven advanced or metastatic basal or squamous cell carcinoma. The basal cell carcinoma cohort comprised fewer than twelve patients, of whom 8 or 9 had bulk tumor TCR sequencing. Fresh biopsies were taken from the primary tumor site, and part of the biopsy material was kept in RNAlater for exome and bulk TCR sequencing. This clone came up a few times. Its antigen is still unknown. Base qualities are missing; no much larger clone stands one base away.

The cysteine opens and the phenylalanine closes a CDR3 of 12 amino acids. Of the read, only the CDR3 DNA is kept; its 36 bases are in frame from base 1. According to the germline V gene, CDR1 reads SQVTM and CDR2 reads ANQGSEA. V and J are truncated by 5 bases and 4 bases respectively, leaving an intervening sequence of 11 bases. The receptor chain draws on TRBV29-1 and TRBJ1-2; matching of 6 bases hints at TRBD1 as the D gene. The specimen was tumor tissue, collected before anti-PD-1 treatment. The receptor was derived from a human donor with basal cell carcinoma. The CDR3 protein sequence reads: CSVLGQSYGYTF. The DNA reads TGCAGCGTTCTTGGACAGAGCTATGGCTACACCTTC.